The entry below gives a single TCR beta chain sequence along with its context. This clone was observed a handful of times. The clone's antigen remains unknown. No base-level quality is on record; no much larger clone is a single base apart. These data come from a study of preoperative IRX-2 immunotherapy in early breast cancer (dated by TCRdb to between 2018 and 2020). The germline V gene (reference sequence) yields SGHNT for CDR1 and YYREEE for CDR2. V and J are truncated by 4 bases and 9 bases respectively, leaving an intervening sequence of 11 bases. The CDR3 runs 12 amino acids, cysteine and phenylalanine included. Just CDR3 DNA is preserved here, 36 bases in frame from base 1. The meaning of the sample's treatment or condition label: preoperative locoregional IRX-2 cytokine immunotherapy. The samples were obtained from a phase Ib study that tested preoperative, locoregional IRX-2 cytokine immunotherapy designed to prime immune responses. Donors were patients with early-stage breast cancer who received IRX-2 before surgery.

The library was prepared using the immunoSEQ multiplex PCR assay. The table was pulled from immuneACCESS by TCRdb, which kept in-frame rearrangements only. Such tables lose some clones; where checked, under half of the loss comes from unresolved V genes, and the rest has no known cause. This sample comprises approximately 34,000 clones, 90% to 95% of them detected only once. Clones ranked in the top ten supply approximately 6.5% of the sample. Recombination linked TRBV5-4 to TRBJ1-5; a confident D gene designation cannot be given. This specimen was taken from a patient treated with IRX-2 immunotherapy. The TCR was taken from a human donor with breast cancer. The DNA is as follows: TGTGCCAGCAGCCTGACCCCAGGGCCCCAGCATTTT. Its translation is CASSLTPGPQHF.